The rows below give T cell receptor beta chains drawn from one sample of a study of blood T cell repertoires in COVID-19. Data came from immunoSEQ multiplex PCR; TCRdb stores just in-frame clones and leaves some out. The top ten clones hold more than 14% of a sample with 150,000 to 160,000 clones, 75% to 90% of them seen once. Sequencing used peripheral blood. These receptors were collected from a woman aged 40 to 55 with acute or convalescent COVID-19. CDR3s include the opening cysteine and the closing phenylalanine or tryptophan. The D gene is left open where the match is weak.

j_call	d_call	v_call	cdr3_aa	cdr3_nt
TRBJ1-2	.	TRBV5-6	CASSLQASFYGYTF	TGTGCCAGCAGCTTGCAGGCTTCCTTCTATGGCTACACCTTC
TRBJ2-1	TRBD2	TRBV12-5	CASAPFIGTSAIQRGNEQFF	TGTGCTAGTGCCCCGTTCATTGGGACTAGCGCAATACAAAGGGGCAATGAGCAGTTCTTC
TRBJ1-2	TRBD1	TRBV5-1	CASSGDRGAHGYTF	TGCGCCAGCAGCGGCGACAGGGGCGCCCATGGCTACACCTTC
TRBJ1-5	.	TRBV4-2	CASSSSSQGNQPQHF	TGTGCCAGCAGCTCTAGTTCTCAGGGAAATCAGCCCCAGCATTTT
TRBJ2-7	.	TRBV9	CASSVHGSYEQYF	TGTGCCAGCAGCGTACACGGCTCCTACGAGCAGTACTTC
TRBJ1-2	.	TRBV4-1	CASSQEEVTNYGYTF	TGCGCCAGCAGCCAAGAAGAGGTGACTAACTATGGCTACACCTTC
TRBJ2-6	.	TRBV6-5	CASSKLSSGANVLTF	TGTGCCAGCAGCAAACTGAGTTCTGGGGCCAACGTCCTGACTTTC
TRBJ1-6	.	TRBV15	CATSRLQGIGYNSPLHF	TGTGCCACCAGCAGACTGCAGGGGATAGGTTATAATTCACCCCTCCACTTT
TRBJ2-7	.	TRBV5-1	CASSPGIEQYF	TGCGCCAGCAGCCCGGGTATCGAGCAGTACTTC
TRBJ2-1	TRBD2	TRBV5-4	CASSLNSAGAYYNEQFF	TGTGCCAGCAGCCTAAATTCAGCGGGAGCGTACTACAATGAGCAGTTCTTC